One T cell receptor beta chain is described in this entry. This entry is derived from a study of cytomegalovirus exposure and HLA in healthy donors. Whole-study context: Early released data had about 85 million unique TCRs, all coming from HLA-typed donors.

The CDR3 has 17 residues. The trim removed 0 bases at V and 4 bases at J, leaving 8 bases unmatched. CDR1 and CDR2 (germline): SGDLS, YYNGEE. The PCR contained 60 Vbeta and 13 Jbeta primers. Here immunoSEQ multiplex PCR was the method, and the copy in TCRdb shows in-frame clones only, minus some. The table lists some 210,000 clones, about nine tenths of them singletons, with roughly 1.3% in the top ten. This receptor was taken from a man aged 30-40 years in good health and CMV-seronegative. Specimen: PBMCs. The rearrangement links TRBV9 to TRBJ1-3, with 9 bases identical to TRBD1. CDR3 nucleotides: TGTGCCAGCAGCGTAGTAGGACAGGGGCTTTCCGGAAACACCATATATTTT. It specifies CASSVVGQGLSGNTIYF.